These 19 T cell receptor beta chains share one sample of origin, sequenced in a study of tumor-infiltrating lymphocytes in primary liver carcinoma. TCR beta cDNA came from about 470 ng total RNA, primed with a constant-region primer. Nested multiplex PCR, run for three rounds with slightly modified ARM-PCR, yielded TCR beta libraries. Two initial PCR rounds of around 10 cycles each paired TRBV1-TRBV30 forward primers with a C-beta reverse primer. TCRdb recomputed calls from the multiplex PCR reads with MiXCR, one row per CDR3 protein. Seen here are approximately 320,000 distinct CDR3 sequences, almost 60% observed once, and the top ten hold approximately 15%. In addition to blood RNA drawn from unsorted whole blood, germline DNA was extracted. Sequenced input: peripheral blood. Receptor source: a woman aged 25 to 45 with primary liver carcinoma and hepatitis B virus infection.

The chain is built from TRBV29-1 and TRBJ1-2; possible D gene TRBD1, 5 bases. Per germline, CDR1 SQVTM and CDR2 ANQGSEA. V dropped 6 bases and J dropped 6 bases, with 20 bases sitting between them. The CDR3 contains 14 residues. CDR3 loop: CSVTTGGTGNGYTF. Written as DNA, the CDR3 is TGCAGCGTGACGACCGGGGGGACGGGCAATGGCTACACCTTC.

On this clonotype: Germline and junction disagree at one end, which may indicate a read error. In DNA, the CDR3 is TGTGCCAGCAGTTTACGGGGCTACGAGCGGTACTTC. The encoded protein is CASSLRGYERYF. This rearrangement joins TRBV12-3 or TRBV12-4 to TRBJ2-7; D may correspond to TRBD1 or TRBD2 (5 bases each). This CDR3 has 12 residues.

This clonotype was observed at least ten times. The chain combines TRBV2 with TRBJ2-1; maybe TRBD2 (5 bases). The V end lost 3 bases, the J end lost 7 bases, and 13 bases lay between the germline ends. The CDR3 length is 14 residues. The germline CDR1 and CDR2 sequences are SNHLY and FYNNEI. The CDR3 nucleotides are TGTGCCAGCAGTGAGTCTACTAGAAGTAATGAGCAGTTCTTC. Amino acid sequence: CASSESTRSNEQFF. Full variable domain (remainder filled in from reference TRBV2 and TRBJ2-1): EPEVTQTPSHQVTQMGQEVILRCVPISNHLYFYWYRQILGQKVEFLVSFYNNEISEKSEIFDDQFSVERPDGSNFTLKIRSTKLEDSAMYFCASSESTRSNEQFFGPGTRLTVL.

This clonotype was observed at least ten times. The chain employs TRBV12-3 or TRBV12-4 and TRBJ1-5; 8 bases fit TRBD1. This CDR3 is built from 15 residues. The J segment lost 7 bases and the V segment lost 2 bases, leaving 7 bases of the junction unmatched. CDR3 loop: CASSLSDRVGQPQHF. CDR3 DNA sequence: TGTGCCAGCAGTTTATCGGACAGGGTAGGGCAGCCCCAGCATTTT.

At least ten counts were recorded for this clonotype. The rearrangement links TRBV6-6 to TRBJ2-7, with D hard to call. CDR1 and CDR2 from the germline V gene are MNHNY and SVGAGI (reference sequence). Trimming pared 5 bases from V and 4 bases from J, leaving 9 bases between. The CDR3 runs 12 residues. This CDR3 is CASSRSDYEQYF. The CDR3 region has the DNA TGTGCCAGCAGTCGGAGTGATTACGAGCAGTACTTC.

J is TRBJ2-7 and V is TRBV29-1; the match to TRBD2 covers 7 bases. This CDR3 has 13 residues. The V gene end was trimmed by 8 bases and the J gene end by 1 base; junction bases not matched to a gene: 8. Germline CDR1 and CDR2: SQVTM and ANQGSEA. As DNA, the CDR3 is TGCAGCATTGCCAGCGGGATGTCCTACGAGCAGTACTTC. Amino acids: CSIASGMSYEQYF.

CDR3 in amino acids: CASSIGLAGAAGELFF. The CDR3 coding sequence is TGTGCCAGCAGCATAGGGCTAGCGGGAGCGGCCGGGGAGCTGTTTTTT. V and J are TRBV7-9 and TRBJ2-2; TRBD2 matches 10 bases. This CDR3 comprises 16 residues. The J segment lost 6 bases and the V segment lost 5 bases, leaving 9 bases of the junction unmatched. Looked up from germline, CDR1 is SEHNR and CDR2 is FQNEAQ (reference sequence).

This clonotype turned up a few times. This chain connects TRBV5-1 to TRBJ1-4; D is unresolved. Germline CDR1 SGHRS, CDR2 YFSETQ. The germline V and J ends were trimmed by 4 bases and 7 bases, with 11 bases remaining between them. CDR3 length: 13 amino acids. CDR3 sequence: CASSINVGEKLFF. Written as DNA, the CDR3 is TGCGCCAGCAGCATCAATGTGGGTGAAAAACTGTTTTTT.

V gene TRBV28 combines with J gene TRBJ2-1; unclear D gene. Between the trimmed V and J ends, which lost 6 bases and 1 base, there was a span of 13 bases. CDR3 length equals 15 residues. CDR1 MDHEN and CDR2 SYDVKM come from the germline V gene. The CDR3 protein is CASRDTPGSYNEQFF. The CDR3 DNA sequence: TGTGCCAGCAGGGATACGCCGGGTTCCTACAATGAGCAGTTCTTC. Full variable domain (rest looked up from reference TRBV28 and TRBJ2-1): DVKVTQSSRYLVKRTGEKVFLECVQDMDHENMFWYRQDPGLGLRLIYFSYDVKMKEKGDIPEGYSVSREKKERFSLILESASTNQTSMYLCASRDTPGSYNEQFFGPGTRLTVL.

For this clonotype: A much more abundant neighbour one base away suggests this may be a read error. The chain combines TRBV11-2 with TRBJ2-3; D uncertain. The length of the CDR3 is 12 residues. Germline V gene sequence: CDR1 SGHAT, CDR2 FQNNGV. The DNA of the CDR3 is TGTGCCAGCAGCTTAGGGGTAGATATGCAGTATTTT. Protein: CASSLGVDMQYF.

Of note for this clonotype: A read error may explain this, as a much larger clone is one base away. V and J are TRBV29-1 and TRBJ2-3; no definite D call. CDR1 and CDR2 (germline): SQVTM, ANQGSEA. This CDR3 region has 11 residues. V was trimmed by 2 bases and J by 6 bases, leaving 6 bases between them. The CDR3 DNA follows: TGCAGCGTTGAATGGTGTGATACGCAGTATTTT. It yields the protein CSVEWCDTQYF.

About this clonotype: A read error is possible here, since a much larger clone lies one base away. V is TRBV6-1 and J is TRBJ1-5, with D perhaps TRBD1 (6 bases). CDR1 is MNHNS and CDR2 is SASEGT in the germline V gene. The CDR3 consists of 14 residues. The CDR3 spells CASSELGANQPQRF. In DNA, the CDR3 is TGTGCCAGCAGTGAATTGGGGGCCAATCAGCCCCAGCGTTTT.

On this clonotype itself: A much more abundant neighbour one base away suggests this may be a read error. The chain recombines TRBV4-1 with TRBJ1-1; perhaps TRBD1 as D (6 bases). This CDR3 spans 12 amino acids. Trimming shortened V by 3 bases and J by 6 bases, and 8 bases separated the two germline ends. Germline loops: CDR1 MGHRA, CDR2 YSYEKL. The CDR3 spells CASSHGTPEAFF. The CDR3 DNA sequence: TGCGCCAGCAGCCATGGGACACCTGAAGCTTTCTTT.

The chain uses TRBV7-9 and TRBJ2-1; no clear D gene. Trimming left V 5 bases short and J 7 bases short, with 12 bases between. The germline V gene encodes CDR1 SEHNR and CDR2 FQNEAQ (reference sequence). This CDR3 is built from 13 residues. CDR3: CASSHAFGNEQFF. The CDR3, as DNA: TGTGCCAGCAGCCATGCCTTTGGAAATGAGCAGTTCTTC.

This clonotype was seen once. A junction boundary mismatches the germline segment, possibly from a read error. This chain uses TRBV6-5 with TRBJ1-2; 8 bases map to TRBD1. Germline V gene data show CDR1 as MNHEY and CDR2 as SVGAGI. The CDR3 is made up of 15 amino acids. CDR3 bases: TGTCCCAGCAGTTTCAGACAGGGGAGAACGGTTGGCTACACCTTC. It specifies CPSSFRQGRTVGYTF.

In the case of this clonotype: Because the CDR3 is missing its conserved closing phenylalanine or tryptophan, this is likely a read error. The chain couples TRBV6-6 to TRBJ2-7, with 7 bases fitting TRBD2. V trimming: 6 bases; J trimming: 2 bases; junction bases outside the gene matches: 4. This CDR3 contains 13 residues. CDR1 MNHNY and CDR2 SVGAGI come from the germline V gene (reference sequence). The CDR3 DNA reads TGTGCCAGCAGAGCGGGGACCCCCTACGAGCAGTACTTA. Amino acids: CASRAGTPYEQYL.

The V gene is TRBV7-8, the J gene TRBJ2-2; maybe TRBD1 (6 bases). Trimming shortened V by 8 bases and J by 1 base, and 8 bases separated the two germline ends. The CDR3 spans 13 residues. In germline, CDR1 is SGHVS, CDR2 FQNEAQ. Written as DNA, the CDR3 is TGTGCCAGCGGACAGCAGAACACCGGGGAGCTGTTTTTT. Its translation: CASGQQNTGELFF.

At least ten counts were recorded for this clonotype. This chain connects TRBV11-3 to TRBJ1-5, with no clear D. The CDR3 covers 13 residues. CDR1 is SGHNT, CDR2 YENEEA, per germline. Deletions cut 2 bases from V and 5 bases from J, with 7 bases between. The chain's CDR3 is CASSLSADQPQHF. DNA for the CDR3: TGTGCCAGCAGCTTATCGGCGGATCAGCCCCAGCATTTT.

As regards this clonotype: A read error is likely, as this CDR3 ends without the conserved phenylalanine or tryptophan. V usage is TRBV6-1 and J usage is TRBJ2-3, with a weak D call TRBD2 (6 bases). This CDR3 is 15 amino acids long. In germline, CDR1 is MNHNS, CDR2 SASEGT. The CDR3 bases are TGTGCCAGCAGTGAATCGGGCGGGGCCACAGATACACAGTATTAT. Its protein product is CASSESGGATDTQYY.